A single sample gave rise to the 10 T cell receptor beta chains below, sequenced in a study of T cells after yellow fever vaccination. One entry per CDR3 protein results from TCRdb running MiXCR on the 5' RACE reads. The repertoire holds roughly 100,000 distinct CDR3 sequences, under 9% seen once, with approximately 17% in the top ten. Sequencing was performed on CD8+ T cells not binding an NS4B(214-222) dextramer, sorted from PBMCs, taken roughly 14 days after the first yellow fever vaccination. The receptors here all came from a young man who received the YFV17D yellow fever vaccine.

CDR3 sequence reads: CASSLRGGGFNEQFF. The CDR3 DNA follows: TGTGCCAGCAGCCTCCGGGGCGGGGGGTTCAATGAGCAGTTCTTC. V usage is TRBV13 and J usage is TRBJ2-1; 8 bases line up with TRBD2. J gave up 6 bases and V 5 bases, and 9 bases lay outside the gene matches. The CDR3 runs 15 residues. CDR1 and CDR2 (germline): PRHDT, FYEKMQ (reference sequence).

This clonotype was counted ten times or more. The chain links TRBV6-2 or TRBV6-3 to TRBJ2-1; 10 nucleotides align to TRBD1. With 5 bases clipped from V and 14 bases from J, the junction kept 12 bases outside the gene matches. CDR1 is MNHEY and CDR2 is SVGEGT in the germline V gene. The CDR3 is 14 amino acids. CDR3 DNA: TGTGCCAGCAGTACAAGCCCGGACAGGGGGAGGGAGTTCTTC. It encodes CASSTSPDRGREFF.

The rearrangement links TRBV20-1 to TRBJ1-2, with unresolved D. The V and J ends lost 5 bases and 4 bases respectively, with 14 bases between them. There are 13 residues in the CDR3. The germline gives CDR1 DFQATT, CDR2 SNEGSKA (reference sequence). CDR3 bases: TGCAGTGCTTCCTATCTTGACGGCTATGGCTACACCTTC. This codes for CSASYLDGYGYTF.

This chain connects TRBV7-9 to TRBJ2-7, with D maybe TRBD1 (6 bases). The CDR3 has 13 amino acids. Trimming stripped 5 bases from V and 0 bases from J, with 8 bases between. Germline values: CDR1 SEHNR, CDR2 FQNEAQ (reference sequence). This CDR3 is CASSQQGSYEQYV. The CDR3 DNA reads TGTGCCAGCAGCCAACAGGGCTCCTACGAGCAGTACGTC.

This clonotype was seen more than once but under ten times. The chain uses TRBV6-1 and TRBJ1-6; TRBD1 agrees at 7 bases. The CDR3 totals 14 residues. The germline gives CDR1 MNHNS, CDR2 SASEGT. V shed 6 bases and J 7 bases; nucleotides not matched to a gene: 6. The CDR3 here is CASRPTGRNSPLHF. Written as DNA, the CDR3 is TGTGCCAGCAGACCGACAGGGAGGAATTCACCCCTCCACTTT.

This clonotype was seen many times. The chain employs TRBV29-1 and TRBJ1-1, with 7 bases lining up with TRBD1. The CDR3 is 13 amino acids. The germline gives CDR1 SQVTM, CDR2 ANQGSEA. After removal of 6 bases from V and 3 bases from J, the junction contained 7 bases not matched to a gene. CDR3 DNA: TGCAGCGTCTGGACAGGCCGGGACACTGAAGCTTTCTTT. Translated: CSVWTGRDTEAFF.

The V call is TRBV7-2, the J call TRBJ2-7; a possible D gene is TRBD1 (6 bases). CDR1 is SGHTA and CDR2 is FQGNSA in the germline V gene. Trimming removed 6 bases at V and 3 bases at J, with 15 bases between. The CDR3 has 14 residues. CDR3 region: CASSSDRQFYEQYF. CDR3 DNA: TGTGCCAGCAGTTCTGACAGGCAGTTCTACGAGCAGTACTTC. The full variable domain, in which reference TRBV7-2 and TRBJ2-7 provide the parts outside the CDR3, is GAGVSQSPSNKVTEKGKDVELRCDPISGHTALYWYRQSLGQGLEFLIYFQGNSAPDKSGLPSDRFSAERTGGSVSTLTIQRTQQEDSAVYLCASSSDRQFYEQYFGPGTRLTVT.

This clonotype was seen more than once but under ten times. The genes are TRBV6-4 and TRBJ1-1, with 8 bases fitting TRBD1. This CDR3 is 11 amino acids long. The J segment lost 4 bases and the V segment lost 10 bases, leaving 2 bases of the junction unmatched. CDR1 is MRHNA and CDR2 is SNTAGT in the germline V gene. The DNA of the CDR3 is TGTGCCATCCAGGGGGCCACTGAAGCTTTCTTT. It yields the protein CAIQGATEAFF.

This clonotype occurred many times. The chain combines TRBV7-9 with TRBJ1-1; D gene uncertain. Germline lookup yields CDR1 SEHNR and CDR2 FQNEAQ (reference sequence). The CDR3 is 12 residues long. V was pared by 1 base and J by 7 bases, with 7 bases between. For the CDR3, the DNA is TGTGCCAGCAGCTTAGGCGGGTTTGAAGCTTTCTTT. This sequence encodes CASSLGGFEAFF.

CDR3 sequence (DNA): TGTGCCAGCAGCTCTCGGGGGGCCACCTACAATGAGCAGTTCTTC. Amino acid sequence: CASSSRGATYNEQFF. The rearrangement uses TRBV11-2 and TRBJ2-1; the D gene is possibly TRBD2 (7 bases). The CDR3 is 15 amino acids. The V gene lost 4 bases and the J gene lost 2 bases, with 12 bases spanning the gap. The germline V gene has CDR1 SGHAT and CDR2 FQNNGV.